This record looks at one T cell receptor beta chain sequence and its context. Original analysis: Estimation of nucleated cell counts relied on the amplification of reference gene primers. Assay: immunoSEQ multiplex PCR; the TCRdb copy retains only in-frame clones and omits some. V and J calls and clone size are those listed in that table; D and trimming were worked out from the DNA. In the table there are under 250,000 clones, roughly 88% of which are singletons. The data are from a study of blood T cell repertoires in COVID-19. Seattle participants joined during active infection and were tracked over time. The CDR3 length is 17 residues. V was pared by 5 bases and J by 8 bases, with 13 bases of the junction left unmatched. Germline V gene sequence: CDR1 MDHEN, CDR2 SYDVKM.

This chain joins TRBV28 and TRBJ2-1; 12 nucleotides line up with TRBD1. This TCR was sampled from a woman of 80 years or more with COVID-19, enrolled during active disease. The sequenced material came from peripheral blood. In DNA, the CDR3 is TGTGCCAGCAGTACCGCCCCGGGACAGGGGGCGGTTGATGAGCAGTTCTTC. Its protein product is CASSTAPGQGAVDEQFF.